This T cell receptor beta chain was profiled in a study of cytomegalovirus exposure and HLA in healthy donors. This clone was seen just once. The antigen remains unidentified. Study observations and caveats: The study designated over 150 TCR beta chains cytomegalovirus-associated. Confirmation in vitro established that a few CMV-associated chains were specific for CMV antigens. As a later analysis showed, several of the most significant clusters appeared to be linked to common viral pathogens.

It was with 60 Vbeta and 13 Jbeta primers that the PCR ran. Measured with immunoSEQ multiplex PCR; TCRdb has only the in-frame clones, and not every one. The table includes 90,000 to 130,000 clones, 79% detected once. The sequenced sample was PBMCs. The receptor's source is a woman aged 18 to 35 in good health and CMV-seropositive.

CDR3 nucleotides: TGTGCCAGCAGCCAAGAAGAAGCGGGAGCCCCTAAATACAATGAGCAGTTCTTC. This sequence encodes CASSQEEAGAPKYNEQFF. The chain joins TRBV4-2 to TRBJ2-1; 8 bases agree with TRBD2. Trimming cost V 0 bases and J 4 bases; bases outside gene matches: 11. This CDR3 region has 18 residues. Germline values: CDR1 LGHNA, CDR2 YNFKEQ.